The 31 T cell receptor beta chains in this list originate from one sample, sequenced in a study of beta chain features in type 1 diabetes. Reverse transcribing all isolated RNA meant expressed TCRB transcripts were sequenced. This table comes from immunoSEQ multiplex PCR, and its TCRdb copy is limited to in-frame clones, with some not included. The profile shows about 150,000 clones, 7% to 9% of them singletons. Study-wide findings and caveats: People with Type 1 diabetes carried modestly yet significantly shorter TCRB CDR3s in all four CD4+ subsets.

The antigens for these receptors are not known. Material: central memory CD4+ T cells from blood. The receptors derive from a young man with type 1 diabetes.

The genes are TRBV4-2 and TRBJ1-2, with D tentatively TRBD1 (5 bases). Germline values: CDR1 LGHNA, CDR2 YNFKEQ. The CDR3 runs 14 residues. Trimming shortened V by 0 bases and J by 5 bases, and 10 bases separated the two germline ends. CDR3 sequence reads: CASSQDSRVYGYTF. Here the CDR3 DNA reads TGTGCCAGCAGCCAAGATTCCAGGGTATATGGCTACACCTTC.

The DNA of the CDR3 is TGTGCCAGCAGTTACGTTGCTACTGGGGCCAACGTCCTGACTTTC. Its protein product is CASSYVATGANVLTF. The chain employs TRBV6-6 and TRBJ2-6; D is undetermined. CDR3 length: 15 residues. The V and J ends lost 2 bases and 2 bases respectively, with 7 bases between them. Germline V CDR1 and CDR2: MNHNY, SVGAGI (reference sequence).

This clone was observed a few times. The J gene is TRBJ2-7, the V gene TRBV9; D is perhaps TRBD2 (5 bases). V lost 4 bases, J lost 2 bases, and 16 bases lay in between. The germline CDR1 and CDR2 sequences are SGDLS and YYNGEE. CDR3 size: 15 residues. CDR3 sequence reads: CASSPRAGTTYEQYF. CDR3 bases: TGTGCCAGCAGCCCCCGTGCGGGTACCACCTACGAGCAGTACTTC.

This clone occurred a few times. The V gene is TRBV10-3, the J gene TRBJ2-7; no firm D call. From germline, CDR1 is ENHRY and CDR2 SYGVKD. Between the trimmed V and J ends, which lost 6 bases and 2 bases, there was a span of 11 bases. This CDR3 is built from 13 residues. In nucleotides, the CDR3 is TGTGCCATCAGGTCAGACTCGGCCTACGAGCAGTACTTC. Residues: CAIRSDSAYEQYF.

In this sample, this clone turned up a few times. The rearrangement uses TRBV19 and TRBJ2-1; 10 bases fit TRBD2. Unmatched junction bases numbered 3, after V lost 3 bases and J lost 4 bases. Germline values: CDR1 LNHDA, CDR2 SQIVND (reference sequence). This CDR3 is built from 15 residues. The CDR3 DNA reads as TGTGCCAGTAGTATGGCGACTAGCGGGTACAATGAGCAGTTCTTC. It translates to CASSMATSGYNEQFF.

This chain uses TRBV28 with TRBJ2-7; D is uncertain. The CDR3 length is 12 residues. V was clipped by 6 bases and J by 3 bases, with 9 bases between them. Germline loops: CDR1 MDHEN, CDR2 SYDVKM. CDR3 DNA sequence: TGTGCCAGCAGCCGCGCGTTCTACGAGCAGTACTTC. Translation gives CASSRAFYEQYF.

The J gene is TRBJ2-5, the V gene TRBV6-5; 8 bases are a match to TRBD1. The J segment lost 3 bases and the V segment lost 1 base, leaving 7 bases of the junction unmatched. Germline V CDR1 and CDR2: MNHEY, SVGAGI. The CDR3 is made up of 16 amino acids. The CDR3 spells CASSYFPGQAEETQYF. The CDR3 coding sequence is TGTGCCAGCAGTTACTTTCCGGGACAGGCGGAAGAGACCCAGTACTTC.

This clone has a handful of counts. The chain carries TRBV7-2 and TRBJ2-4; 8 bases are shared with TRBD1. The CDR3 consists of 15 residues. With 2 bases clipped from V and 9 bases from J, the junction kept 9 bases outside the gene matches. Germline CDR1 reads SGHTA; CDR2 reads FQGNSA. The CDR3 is CASSLTQGALSIQYF. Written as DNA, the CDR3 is TGTGCCAGCAGCTTAACGCAGGGGGCGCTTAGCATTCAGTACTTC.

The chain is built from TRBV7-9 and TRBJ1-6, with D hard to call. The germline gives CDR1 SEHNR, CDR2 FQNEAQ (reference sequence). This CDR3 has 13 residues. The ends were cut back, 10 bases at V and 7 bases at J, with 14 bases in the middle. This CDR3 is CATSIQLNSPLHF. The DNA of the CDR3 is TGTGCCACCTCTATACAGCTAAATTCACCCCTCCACTTT.

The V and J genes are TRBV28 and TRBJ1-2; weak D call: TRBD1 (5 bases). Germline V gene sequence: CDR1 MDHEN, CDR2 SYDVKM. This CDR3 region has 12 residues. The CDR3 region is CPTEAPNYGYTF. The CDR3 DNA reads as TGTCCGACAGAGGCACCTAACTATGGCTACACCTTC.

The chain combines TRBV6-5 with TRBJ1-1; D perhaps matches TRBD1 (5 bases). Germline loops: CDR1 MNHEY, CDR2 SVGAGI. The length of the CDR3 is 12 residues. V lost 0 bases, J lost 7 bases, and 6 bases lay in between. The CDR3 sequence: CASSYSGGEAFF. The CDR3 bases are TGTGCCAGCAGTTACTCGGGGGGTGAAGCTTTCTTT.

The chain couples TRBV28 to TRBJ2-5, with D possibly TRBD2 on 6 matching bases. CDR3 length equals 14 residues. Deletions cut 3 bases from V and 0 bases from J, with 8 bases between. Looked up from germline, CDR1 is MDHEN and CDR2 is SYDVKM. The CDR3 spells CASSLEGYQETQYF. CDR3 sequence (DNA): TGTGCCAGCAGTTTGGAGGGGTACCAAGAGACCCAGTACTTC.

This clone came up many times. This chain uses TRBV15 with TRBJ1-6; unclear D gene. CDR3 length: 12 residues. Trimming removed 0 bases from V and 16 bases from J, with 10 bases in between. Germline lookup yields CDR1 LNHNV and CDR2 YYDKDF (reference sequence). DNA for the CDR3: TGTGCCACCAGCAGAGATTCCCAGTCACTCCACTTT. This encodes CATSRDSQSLHF. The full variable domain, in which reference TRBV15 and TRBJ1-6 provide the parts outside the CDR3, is DAMVIQNPRYQVTQFGKPVTLSCSQTLNHNVMYWYQQKSSQAPKLLFHYYDKDFNNEADTPDNFQSRRPNTSFCFLDIRSPGLGDTAMYLCATSRDSQSLHFGNGTRLTVT.

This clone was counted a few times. The CDR3 spells CASSTGGHGDTQYF. For the CDR3, the DNA is TGCGCCAGCAGCACGGGGGGGCATGGAGATACGCAGTATTTT. This sequence joins TRBV5-1 and TRBJ2-3, with 8 bases fitting TRBD2. This CDR3 region has 14 residues. Germline lookup yields CDR1 SGHRS and CDR2 YFSETQ. The J segment lost 5 bases and the V segment lost 4 bases, leaving 6 bases of the junction unmatched.

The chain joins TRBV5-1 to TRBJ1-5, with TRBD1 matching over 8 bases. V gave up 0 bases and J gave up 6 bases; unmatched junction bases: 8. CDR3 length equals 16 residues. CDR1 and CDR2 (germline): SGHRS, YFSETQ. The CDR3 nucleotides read TGCGCCAGCAGCTTGGGACCAGGACAGGGAGGTCAGCCCCAGCATTTT. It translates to CASSLGPGQGGQPQHF.

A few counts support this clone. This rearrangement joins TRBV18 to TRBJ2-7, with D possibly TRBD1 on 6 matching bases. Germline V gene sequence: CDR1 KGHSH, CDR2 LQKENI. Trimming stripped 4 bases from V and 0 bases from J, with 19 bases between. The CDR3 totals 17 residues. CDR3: CASSLYVLDSSSYEQYF. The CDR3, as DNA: TGTGCCAGCTCACTTTACGTGTTGGACAGTAGCTCCTACGAGCAGTACTTC.

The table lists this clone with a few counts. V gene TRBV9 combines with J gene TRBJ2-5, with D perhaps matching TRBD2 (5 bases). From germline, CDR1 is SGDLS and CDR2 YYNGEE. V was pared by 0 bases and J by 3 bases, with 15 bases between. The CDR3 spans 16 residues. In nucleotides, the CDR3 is TGTGCCAGCAGCGTAGGACCACTGGACTGGAAAGAGACCCAGTACTTC. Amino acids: CASSVGPLDWKETQYF.

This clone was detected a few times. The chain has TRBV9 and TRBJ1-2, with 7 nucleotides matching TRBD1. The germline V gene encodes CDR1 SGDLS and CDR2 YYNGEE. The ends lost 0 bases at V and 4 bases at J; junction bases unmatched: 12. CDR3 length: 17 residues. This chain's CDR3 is CASSVGGGASNSYGYTF. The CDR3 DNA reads TGTGCCAGCAGCGTAGGAGGGGGCGCGTCTAATTCCTATGGCTACACCTTC. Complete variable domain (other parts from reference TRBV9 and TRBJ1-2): DSGVTQTPKHLITATGQRVTLRCSPRSGDLSVYWYQQSLDQGLQFLIQYYNGEERAKGNILERFSAQQFPDLHSELNLSSLELGDSALYFCASSVGGGASNSYGYTFGSGTRLTVV.

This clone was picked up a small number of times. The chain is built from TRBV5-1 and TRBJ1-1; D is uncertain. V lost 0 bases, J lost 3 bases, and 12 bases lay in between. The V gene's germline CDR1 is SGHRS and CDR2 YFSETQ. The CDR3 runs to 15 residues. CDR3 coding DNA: TGCGCCAGCAGCTTGGACAATCCGGGTGACACTGAAGCTTTCTTT. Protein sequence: CASSLDNPGDTEAFF.

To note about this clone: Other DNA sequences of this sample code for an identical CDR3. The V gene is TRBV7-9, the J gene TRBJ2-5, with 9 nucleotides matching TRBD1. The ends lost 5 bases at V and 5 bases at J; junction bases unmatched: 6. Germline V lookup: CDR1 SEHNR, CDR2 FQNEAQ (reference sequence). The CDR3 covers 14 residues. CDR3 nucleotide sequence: TGTGCCAGCAGCCTACAGGGGGCCGTCGAGACCCAGTACTTC. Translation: CASSLQGAVETQYF.

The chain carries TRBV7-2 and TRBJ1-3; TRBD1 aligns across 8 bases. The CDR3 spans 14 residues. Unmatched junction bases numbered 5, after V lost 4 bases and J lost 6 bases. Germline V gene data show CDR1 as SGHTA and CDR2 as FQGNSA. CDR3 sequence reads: CASSSDRASNTIYF. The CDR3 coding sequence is TGTGCCAGCAGCTCGGACAGGGCTTCAAACACCATATATTTT.

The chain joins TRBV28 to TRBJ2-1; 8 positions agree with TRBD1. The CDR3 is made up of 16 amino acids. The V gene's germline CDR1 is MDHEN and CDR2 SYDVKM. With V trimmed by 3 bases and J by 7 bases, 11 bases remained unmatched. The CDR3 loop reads CASSFPKGTGANEQFF. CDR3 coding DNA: TGTGCCAGCAGTTTCCCAAAAGGGACAGGAGCTAATGAGCAGTTCTTC.

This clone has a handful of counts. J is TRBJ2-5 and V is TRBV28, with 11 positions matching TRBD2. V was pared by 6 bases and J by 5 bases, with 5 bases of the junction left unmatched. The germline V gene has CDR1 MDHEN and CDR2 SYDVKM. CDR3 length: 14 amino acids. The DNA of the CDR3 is TGTGCCAGCAGGTTCCTAGCGGGGGGCGAGACCCAGTACTTC. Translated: CASRFLAGGETQYF.

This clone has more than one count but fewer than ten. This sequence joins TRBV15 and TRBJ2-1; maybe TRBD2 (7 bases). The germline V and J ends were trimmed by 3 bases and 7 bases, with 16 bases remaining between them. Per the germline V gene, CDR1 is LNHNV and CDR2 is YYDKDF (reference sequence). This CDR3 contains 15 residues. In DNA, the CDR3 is TGTGCCACCAGCAGGGACAGCGGGACGGGGAATGAGCAGTTCTTC. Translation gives CATSRDSGTGNEQFF.

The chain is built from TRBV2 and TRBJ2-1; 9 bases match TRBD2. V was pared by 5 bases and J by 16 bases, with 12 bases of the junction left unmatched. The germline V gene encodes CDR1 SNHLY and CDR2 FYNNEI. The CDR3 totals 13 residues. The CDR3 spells CASSPHGSGRLFF. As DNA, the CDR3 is TGTGCCAGCAGTCCCCATGGTAGCGGGAGACTATTCTTC.

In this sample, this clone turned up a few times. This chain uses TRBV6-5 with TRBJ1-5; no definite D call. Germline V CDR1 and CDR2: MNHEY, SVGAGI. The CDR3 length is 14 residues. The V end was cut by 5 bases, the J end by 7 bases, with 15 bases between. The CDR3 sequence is CASSPAGSYQPQHF. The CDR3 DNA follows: TGTGCCAGCAGTCCCGCGGGGAGCTACCAGCCCCAGCATTTT.

CDR3 sequence reads: CATSSTGQGTQPQHF. Written as DNA, the CDR3 is TGTGCCACCAGCAGCACGGGACAGGGCACTCAGCCCCAGCATTTT. The chain has TRBV15 and TRBJ1-5, with 9 bases that match TRBD1. After removal of 3 bases from V and 6 bases from J, the junction contained 6 bases not matched to a gene. The length of the CDR3 is 15 residues. CDR1 is LNHNV and CDR2 is YYDKDF in the germline V gene (reference sequence). Together with reference TRBV15 and TRBJ1-5, the CDR3 gives the full variable domain: DAMVIQNPRYQVTQFGKPVTLSCSQTLNHNVMYWYQQKSSQAPKLLFHYYDKDFNNEADTPDNFQSRRPNTSFCFLDIRSPGLGDTAMYLCATSSTGQGTQPQHFGDGTRLSIL.

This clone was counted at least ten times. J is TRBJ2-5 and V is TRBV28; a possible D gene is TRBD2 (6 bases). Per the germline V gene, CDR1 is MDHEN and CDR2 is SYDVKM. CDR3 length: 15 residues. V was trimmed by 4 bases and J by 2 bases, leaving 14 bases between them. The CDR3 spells CASSYPEGRQETQYF. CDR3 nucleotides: TGTGCCAGCAGTTACCCGGAGGGCCGGCAAGAGACCCAGTACTTC.

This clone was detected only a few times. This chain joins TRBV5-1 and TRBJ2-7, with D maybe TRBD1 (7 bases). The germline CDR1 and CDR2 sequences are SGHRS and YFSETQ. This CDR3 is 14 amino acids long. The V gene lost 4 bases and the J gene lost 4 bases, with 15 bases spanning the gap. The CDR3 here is CASSREGAGYEQYF. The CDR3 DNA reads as TGCGCCAGCAGCCGAGAGGGGGCGGGGTACGAGCAGTACTTC.

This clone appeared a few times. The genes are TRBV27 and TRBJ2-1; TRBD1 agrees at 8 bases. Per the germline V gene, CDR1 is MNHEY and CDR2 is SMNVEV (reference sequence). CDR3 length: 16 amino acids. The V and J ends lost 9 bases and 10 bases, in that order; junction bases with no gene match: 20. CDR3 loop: CASGPSPRDRIPEQFF. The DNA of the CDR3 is TGTGCCAGTGGTCCCTCCCCACGGGACAGGATTCCCGAGCAGTTCTTC.

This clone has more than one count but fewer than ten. The CDR3 here is CASSTQGWNTEAFF. In DNA, the CDR3 is TGTGCCAGTAGTACTCAGGGCTGGAACACTGAAGCTTTCTTT. This chain connects TRBV19 to TRBJ1-1, with TRBD1 as a possible D gene (5 bases). Per the germline V gene, CDR1 is LNHDA and CDR2 is SQIVND (reference sequence). This CDR3 comprises 14 residues. V was clipped by 4 bases and J by 1 base, with 10 bases between them.